Below are 3 T cell receptor beta chains sequenced from a single sample in a study of cytomegalovirus exposure and HLA in healthy donors. In the PCR, 60 Vbeta and 13 Jbeta primers were used. Sequencing used immunoSEQ multiplex PCR; TCRdb keeps in-frame clones, though not all of them. The profile covers about 160,000 clones, with about 64% appearing a single time and under 7.5% taken by the ten largest. Sequencing was done on a sample of PBMCs. These receptors all come from a woman aged 55-70 years in good health and CMV-seropositive.

The chain employs TRBV18 and TRBJ1-1; TRBD1 might be the D (5 bases). The V end lost 5 bases, the J end lost 4 bases, and 17 bases lay between the germline ends. From germline, CDR1 is KGHSH and CDR2 LQKENI. There are 15 residues in the CDR3. CDR3 nucleotide sequence: TGTGCCAGCTCAGCTACTCAGGGTCAGGGCACTGAAGCTTTCTTT. The encoded protein is CASSATQGQGTEAFF.

Here the CDR3 DNA reads TGCGCCAGCAGCCGAAATGACAGGGATTTGGGGGAGCTGTTTTTT. It translates to CASSRNDRDLGELFF. The chain recombines TRBV4-3 with TRBJ2-2; the match to TRBD1 covers 7 bases. Trimming at V came to 4 bases and at J to 8 bases, leaving 10 bases not matched to a gene. The CDR3 contains 15 residues. The V gene's germline CDR1 is LGHNA and CDR2 YSLEER.

The chain employs TRBV28 and TRBJ1-3; 8 bases align to TRBD1. There are 17 residues in the CDR3. Looked up from germline, CDR1 is MDHEN and CDR2 is SYDVKM. The J segment lost 8 bases and the V segment lost 8 bases, leaving 20 bases of the junction unmatched. As DNA, the CDR3 is TGTGCCAGCGGTGCCCGTCAGGGGGCCTATCGGAGGGACACCATATATTTT. It translates to CASGARQGAYRRDTIYF.